This paragraph covers one T cell receptor beta chain sequence. One entry per CDR3 protein, without DNA, is what TCRdb gives after re-calling the 5' RACE reads. This table lists several thousand distinct CDR3 sequences. These data belong to a study of T cells expressing NK-cell markers. CDR3 length: 14 amino acids. This sequence originates from a man between 18 and 29 years old in good health. The sample consisted of blood T cells: a sorted CD56 or NKG2C T cell subset, CD4+ or CD8+ T cells, or bulk PBMC T cells (not recorded which). The chain links TRBV21-1 to TRBJ1-5; there is no DNA to check the TCRdb D call of TRBD1. TRBV21-1 constitutes a pseudogene. Here the CDR3 reads CASSRRDTNQPQHF.